This T cell receptor (beta chain) was recovered during a study of molecular identifiers for immune sequencing clone quantification. The germline V gene encodes CDR1 DFQATT and CDR2 SNEGSKA (reference sequence). Trimming pared 0 bases from V and 4 bases from J, leaving 3 bases between. The CDR3 runs 11 residues. Bulk libraries came from a prior protocol with listed TCR primers. Each CDR3 protein gets one entry after TCRdb re-called the PCR reads with MiXCR. The sample lists 250,000 to 400,000 distinct CDR3 sequences; about 21% were seen once. This receptor was identified in a human donor in good health. Some libraries in this study had Jurkat cell RNA spiked in. The J gene is TRBJ1-1, the V gene TRBV20-1, with D uncertain. Sequenced input: naive CD8+ T cells from blood, with Jurkat cell RNA spiked in. Subset reported: FACS-sorted CD8+CD4-CCR7+CD45RA+ naive T cells. The CDR3 here is CSAREVTEAFF. CDR3 coding DNA: TGCAGTGCTAGAGAAGTCACTGAAGCTTTCTTT.